This T cell receptor beta chain was observed in a study of blood T cell repertoires in COVID-19. Study in general: The origin of the acute and convalescent COVID-19 samples was the United States, Italy and Spain. PBMCs, B-cell-depleted T cells, or T cells were the source of the cDNA or gDNA that made up the material.

Under the authors' procedure: It was from reference gene primer amplification that nucleated cell counts were estimated. Assay: immunoSEQ multiplex PCR; the TCRdb copy retains only in-frame clones and omits some. The V and J calls and clone size are taken from that table; D and trimming were inferred from the DNA. The table shows tens of thousands of clones, with 80% occurring only once. Germline V CDR1 and CDR2: LGHDT, YNNKEL (reference sequence). The CDR3 extends over 14 amino acids. V lost 4 bases and J lost 6; bases outside the gene matches: 5. This clonotype originated in a woman aged 80 or over with acute or convalescent COVID-19. The specimen was peripheral blood. The J gene is TRBJ2-2, the V gene TRBV3-1 (or the pseudogene TRBV3-2); TRBD1 aligns across 7 bases. CDR3 DNA: TGTGCCAGCAGCCGACGAGGGGGCCCCGGGGAGCTGTTTTTT. Its protein product is CASSRRGGPGELFF.